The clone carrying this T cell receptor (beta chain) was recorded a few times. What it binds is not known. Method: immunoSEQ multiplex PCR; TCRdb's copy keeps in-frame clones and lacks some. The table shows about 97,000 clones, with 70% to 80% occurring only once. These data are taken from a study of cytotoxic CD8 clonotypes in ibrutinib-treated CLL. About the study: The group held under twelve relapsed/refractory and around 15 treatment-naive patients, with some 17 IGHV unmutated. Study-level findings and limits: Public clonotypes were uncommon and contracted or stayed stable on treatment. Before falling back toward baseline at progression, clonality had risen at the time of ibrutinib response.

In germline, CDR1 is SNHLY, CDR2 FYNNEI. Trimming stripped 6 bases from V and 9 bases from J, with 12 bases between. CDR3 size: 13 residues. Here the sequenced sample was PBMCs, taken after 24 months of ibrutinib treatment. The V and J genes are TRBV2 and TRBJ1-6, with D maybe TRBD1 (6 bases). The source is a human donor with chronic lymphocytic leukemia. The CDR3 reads CASRGDIISPLHF. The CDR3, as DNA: TGTGCCAGCAGGGGGGACATAATTTCACCCCTCCACTTT.